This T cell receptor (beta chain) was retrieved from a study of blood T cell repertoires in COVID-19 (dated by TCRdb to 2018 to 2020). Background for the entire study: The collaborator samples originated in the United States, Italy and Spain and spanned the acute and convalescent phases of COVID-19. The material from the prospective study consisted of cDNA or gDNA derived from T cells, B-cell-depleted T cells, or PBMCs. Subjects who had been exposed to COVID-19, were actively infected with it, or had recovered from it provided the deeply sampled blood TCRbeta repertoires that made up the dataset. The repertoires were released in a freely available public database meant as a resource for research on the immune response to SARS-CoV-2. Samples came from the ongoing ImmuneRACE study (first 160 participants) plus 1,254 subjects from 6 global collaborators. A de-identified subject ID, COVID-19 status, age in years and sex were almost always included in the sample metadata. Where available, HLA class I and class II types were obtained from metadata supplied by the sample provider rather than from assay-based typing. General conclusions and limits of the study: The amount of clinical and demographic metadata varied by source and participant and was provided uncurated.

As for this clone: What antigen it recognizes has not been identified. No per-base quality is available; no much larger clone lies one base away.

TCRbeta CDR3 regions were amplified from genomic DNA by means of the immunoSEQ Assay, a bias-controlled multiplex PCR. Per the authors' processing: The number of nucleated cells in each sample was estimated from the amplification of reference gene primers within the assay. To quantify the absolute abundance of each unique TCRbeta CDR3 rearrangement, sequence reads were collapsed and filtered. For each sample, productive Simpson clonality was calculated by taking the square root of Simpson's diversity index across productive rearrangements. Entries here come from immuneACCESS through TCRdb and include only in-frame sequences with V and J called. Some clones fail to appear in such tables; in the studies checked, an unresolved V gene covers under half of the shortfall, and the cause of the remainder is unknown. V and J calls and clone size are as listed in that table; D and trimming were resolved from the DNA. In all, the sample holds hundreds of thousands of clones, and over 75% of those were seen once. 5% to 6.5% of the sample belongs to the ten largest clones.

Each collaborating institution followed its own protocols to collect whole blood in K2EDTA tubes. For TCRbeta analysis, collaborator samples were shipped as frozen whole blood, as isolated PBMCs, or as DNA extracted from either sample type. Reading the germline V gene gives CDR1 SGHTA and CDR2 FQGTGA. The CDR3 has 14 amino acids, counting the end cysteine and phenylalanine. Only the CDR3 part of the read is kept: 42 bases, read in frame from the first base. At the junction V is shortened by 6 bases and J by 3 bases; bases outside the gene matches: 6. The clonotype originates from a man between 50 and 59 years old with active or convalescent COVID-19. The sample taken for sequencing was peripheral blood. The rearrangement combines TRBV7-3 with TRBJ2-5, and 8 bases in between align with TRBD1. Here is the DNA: TGTGCCAGCAGTACCGGGACAGGAGAAGAGACCCAGTACTTC. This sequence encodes CASSTGTGEETQYF.